The entry below describes one TCR beta chain. This CDR3 contains 15 residues. In germline, CDR1 is SGHRS, CDR2 YFSETQ. J was trimmed by 5 bases and V by 0 bases; bases with no gene match: 0. This sample is part of a study of blood T cell repertoires in COVID-19. The wider study: The origin of the acute and convalescent COVID-19 samples was the United States, Italy and Spain. PBMCs, B-cell-depleted T cells, or T cells provided the cDNA or gDNA that made up the material.

Using immunoSEQ multiplex PCR, the repertoire was profiled, and TCRdb retains in-frame clones only, with some absent. In the table there are roughly 310,000 clones, around 89% of which are singletons. Sequencing used peripheral blood. This clonotype originated in a woman in her 50s with active or convalescent COVID-19. The J gene is TRBJ2-2, the V gene TRBV5-1, with 11 nucleotides matching TRBD2. The CDR3 sequence is CASSLGLAGTGELFF. The CDR3 DNA is TGCGCCAGCAGCTTGGGACTAGCGGGAACCGGGGAGCTGTTTTTT. Filled out from reference TRBV5-1 and TRBJ2-2, the complete variable domain reads KAGVTQTPRYLIKTRGQQVTLSCSPISGHRSVSWYQQTPGQGLQFLFEYFSETQRNKGNFPGRFSGRQFSNSRSEMNVSTLELGDSALYLCASSLGLAGTGELFFGEGSRLTVL.